These 7 T cell receptor beta chains share one sample of origin, sequenced in a study of T cells in Graves' hyperthyroidism and ophthalmopathy (dated by TCRdb to the late 2010s). Libraries were made using multiplex PCR. Sequenced using an Illumina HiSeq 2000. The TCR beta CDR3 regions were amplified from RNA transcripts. For the first round of RT-PCR on the TCR CDR3, the HTBI primer set was used together with the Qiagen OneStep RT-PCR kit. TCRdb redid the processing of the public reads, applying fastp at Q25 and MiXCR, and retained in-frame beta chains. Here each entry gathers all rows of one CDR3 protein and keeps the most common genes and DNA. The sample table lists 340,000 or so distinct CDR3 sequences, about 18% of them with a count of one. The ten largest clones capture under 55% of the sample. Sequenced material: blood. Receptors were obtained from a woman in her forties or fifties with Graves' hyperthyroidism.

At least ten counts were recorded for this clonotype. V usage is TRBV11-3 and J usage is TRBJ2-1; 9 nucleotides line up with TRBD2. Germline V gene data show CDR1 as SGHNT and CDR2 as YENEEA. The CDR3 spans 14 residues. The V gene end was trimmed by 3 bases and the J gene end by 8 bases; junction bases not matched to a gene: 5. The chain's CDR3 is CASSLVGLADEQFF. CDR3 bases: TGTGCCAGCAGCTTGGTGGGACTAGCTGATGAGCAGTTCTTC.

CDR3 loop: CASSDPKAEQFF. CDR3 nucleotides: TGTGCCAGCAGTGACCCGAAAGCCGAGCAGTTCTTC. The chain couples TRBV25-1 to TRBJ2-1; D remains unclear. From germline, CDR1 is MGHDK and CDR2 SYGVNS. V lost 3 bases and J 10 bases, leaving 10 bases between the germline ends. The CDR3 consists of 12 residues. The full variable domain, in which reference TRBV25-1 and TRBJ2-1 provide the parts outside the CDR3, is EADIYQTPRYLVIGTGKKITLECSQTMGHDKMYWYQQDPGMELHLIHYSYGVNSTEKGDLSSESTVSRIRTEHFPLTLESARPSHTSQYLCASSDPKAEQFFGPGTRLTVL.

This clonotype was seen a handful of times. J is TRBJ2-6 and V is TRBV10-3, with 10 bases aligning to TRBD1. The CDR3 consists of 19 residues. From germline, CDR1 is ENHRY and CDR2 SYGVKD. Losses at the gene ends were 1 base for V and 4 bases for J; bases not matched to a gene: 10. The CDR3 coding sequence is TGTGCCATCAGTGAGTTGGGGACAGGGGTCGGATCCGGGGCCAACGTCCTGACTTTC. This translates into CAISELGTGVGSGANVLTF.

This clonotype came up a few times. The chain links TRBV30 to TRBJ2-1; TRBD2 matches at 7 bases. V gave up 1 base and J gave up 6 bases; unmatched junction bases: 9. Germline V lookup: CDR1 GTSNPN, CDR2 SVGIG (reference sequence). CDR3 size: 15 residues. CDR3 in DNA: TGTGCCTGGAGTGAAGTGGGGGGGGTTTTCAATGAGCAGTTCTTC. Translation: CAWSEVGGVFNEQFF.

This clonotype has ten or more counts. The rearrangement joins TRBV6-1 to TRBJ1-1; D perhaps matches TRBD1 (5 bases). Deletions cut 1 base from V and 3 bases from J, with 12 bases between. The CDR3 runs 15 residues. Per germline, CDR1 MNHNS and CDR2 SASEGT. The CDR3 DNA reads as TGTGCCAGCAGTGAAGGGGGGTTTGCGGACACTGAAGCTTTCTTT. Its translation is CASSEGGFADTEAFF.

This clonotype was seen a few times. The germline gene is not matched at one end of the junction; a read error may be the cause. This chain connects TRBV3-1 to TRBJ2-2; tentatively, D is TRBD2 (5 bases). Germline values: CDR1 LGHDT, CDR2 YNNKEL (reference sequence). This CDR3 contains 13 residues. The CDR3 here is CASSAAEAGELLF. The CDR3, as DNA: TGTGCCAGCAGCGCCGCCGAGGCCGGGGAGCTGCTTTTT.

This clonotype was picked up many times. The chain couples TRBV30 to TRBJ2-7; 11 nucleotides agree with TRBD1. This CDR3 has 15 residues. Germline V gives CDR1 GTSNPN, CDR2 SVGIG (reference sequence). V lost 2 bases to trimming and J lost 0 bases; unmatched junction nucleotides: 3. Here the CDR3 reads CAWSPGTGGSYEQYF. For the CDR3, the DNA is TGTGCCTGGAGTCCGGGGACAGGGGGCTCCTACGAGCAGTACTTC. The variable domain in full, with the rest retrieved from reference TRBV30 and TRBJ2-7, is SQTIHQWPATLVQPVGSPLSLECTVEGTSNPNLYWYRQAAGRGLQLLFYSVGIGQISSEVPQNLSASRPQDRQFILSSKKLLLSDSGFYLCAWSPGTGGSYEQYFGPGTRLTVT.